Listed below are T cell receptor beta chains from one sample, sequenced in a study of OX40 agonist ivuxolimab in advanced cancers. The protocol was immunoSEQ multiplex PCR, while the TCRdb copy is restricted to in-frame clones and leaves out a portion. The repertoire holds tens of thousands of clones, with around three quarters as singletons. The material sequenced was CD4+ or CD8+ T cells sorted from blood, taken in a trial of the OX40 agonist ivuxolimab. The receptor source for this set is an adult with an advanced solid tumor such as melanoma, head and neck, liver or kidney cancer. CDR3s include the opening cysteine and the closing phenylalanine or tryptophan. D genes are given only for firm matches. Size tells how often a clone was seen (once, few, many) or the class of an expanded clone, and some rows leave it out.

NA,few,TRBJ1-3,TRBV14,CASSQRTRPTLDPSGNTIYF,TGTGCCAGCAGCCAGAGGACTCGGCCTACGTTGGATCCCTCTGGAAACACCATATATTTT
NA,NA,TRBJ1-1,TRBV5-1,CASSLDYGGNTEAFF,TGCGCCAGCAGCTTAGACTACGGGGGGAACACTGAAGCTTTCTTT
NA,NA,TRBJ2-7,TRBV18,CASSPSRQASYEQYF,TGTGCCAGCTCACCGTCGAGACAGGCATCCTACGAGCAGTACTTC
TRBD1,few,TRBJ2-7,TRBV18,CASSPQQGDEQYF,TGTGCCAGCTCACCACAACAGGGGGACGAGCAGTACTTC
NA,NA,TRBJ1-1,TRBV5-5,CASSLVLYTEAFF,TGTGCCAGCAGCTTGGTTCTTTACACTGAAGCTTTCTTT
NA,NA,TRBJ1-1,TRBV28,CASSLRKGGGVNTEAFF,TGTGCCAGCAGCCTTAGAAAGGGAGGGGGGGTGAACACTGAAGCTTTCTTT
TRBD2,NA,TRBJ2-1,TRBV10-3,CATLGLAGGNDYNEQFF,TGTGCCACTCTGGGGCTAGCGGGGGGCAATGATTACAATGAGCAGTTCTTC
NA,NA,TRBJ1-1,TRBV6-6,CASSYSMTVGTEAFF,TGTGCCAGCAGTTACTCTATGACAGTCGGGACTGAAGCTTTCTTT
TRBD1,NA,TRBJ1-1,TRBV15,CATSRDRDILNTEAFF,TGTGCCACCAGCCGGGACAGGGACATATTGAACACTGAAGCTTTCTTT
TRBD1,NA,TRBJ1-5,TRBV27,CASSFRGLHQPQHF,TGTGCCAGCAGTTTCAGGGGGCTTCATCAGCCCCAGCATTTT
NA,once,TRBJ2-4,TRBV27,CASSSVTGSVLYF,TGTGCCAGCAGTTCCGTCACAGGGTCTGTCCTGTACTTC
NA,NA,TRBJ2-2,TRBV19,CASSIKVASNTGELFF,TGTGCCAGTAGTATTAAGGTGGCGTCGAACACCGGGGAGCTGTTTTTT
TRBD1,once,TRBJ1-2,TRBV7-9,CASSPDRGRYGYTF,TGTGCCAGCAGCCCGGACAGGGGGAGGTATGGCTACACCTTC
TRBD1,NA,TRBJ1-6,TRBV5-4,CASSPGTDYSPLHF,TGTGCCAGCAGCCCCGGGACAGATTATTCACCCCTCCACTTT
NA,NA,TRBJ2-7,TRBV7-6,CWTLSYEQYF,TGTTGGACACTATCCTACGAGCAGTACTTC
TRBD2,once,TRBJ2-2,TRBV18,CASSPAGGPDTGELFF,TGTGCCAGCTCACCTGCGGGGGGGCCGGACACCGGGGAGCTGTTTTTT
TRBD1,NA,TRBJ1-3,TRBV27,CASSPQGARNTIYF,TGTGCCAGCAGTCCACAGGGGGCTCGAAACACCATATATTTT
NA,NA,TRBJ1-3,TRBV18,CASSRESGNTIYF,TGTGCCAGCTCAAGGGAGTCCGGAAACACCATATATTTT
TRBD1,NA,TRBJ1-1,TRBV7-9,CASSPTGDTEAFF,TGTGCCAGCAGCCCCACAGGGGACACTGAAGCTTTCTTT
TRBD1,NA,TRBJ1-5,TRBV4-1,CASSQPPGSTGGHQPQHF,TGCGCCAGCAGCCAACCCCCCGGATCCACAGGGGGCCATCAGCCCCAGCATTTT
NA,NA,TRBJ1-5,TRBV11-2,CASSPRGTGQGNQPQHF,TGTGCCAGCAGCCCAAGGGGTACAGGGCAGGGCAATCAGCCCCAGCATTTT
TRBD2,NA,TRBJ2-7,TRBV7-9,CASSFGLAGGTGSYEQYF,TGTGCCAGCAGCTTTGGACTAGCGGGGGGCACGGGGTCCTACGAGCAGTACTTC
TRBD1,NA,TRBJ1-1,TRBV18,CASSRTGANTEAFF,TGTGCCAGCTCGCGGACAGGGGCGAACACTGAAGCTTTCTTT
TRBD2,NA,TRBJ2-1,TRBV11-3,CASSLVLAGYNEQFF,TGTGCCAGCAGCTTAGTCCTAGCGGGGTACAATGAGCAGTTCTTC
NA,NA,TRBJ1-5,TRBV7-9,CASSQDGASNQPQHF,TGTGCCAGCAGCCAAGACGGGGCTAGCAATCAGCCCCAGCATTTT
NA,NA,TRBJ1-3,TRBV7-9,CASSTRRGGNTIYF,TGTGCCAGCAGCACCCGGAGGGGGGGAAACACCATATATTTT
NA,NA,TRBJ2-2,TRBV19,CASSINTGELFF,TGTGCCAGTAGTATTAACACCGGGGAGCTGTTTTTT
NA,NA,TRBJ2-1,TRBV7-9,CASSWRVHYVNEQFF,TGTGCCAGCAGCTGGCGGGTTCATTATGTTAATGAGCAGTTCTTC
NA,NA,TRBJ2-7,TRBV11-2,CASSWGLISYEQYF,TGTGCCAGCAGCTGGGGACTGATCTCCTACGAGCAGTACTTC
NA,NA,TRBJ2-7,TRBV6-1,CAISETGRLRGVYEQYF,TGTGCCATCAGTGAGACGGGAAGGCTTCGCGGGGTCTACGAGCAGTACTTC
NA,few,TRBJ1-2,TRBV6-5,CASSYQGNMGYTF,TGTGCCAGCAGTTATCAGGGCAACATGGGCTACACCTTC
NA,NA,TRBJ2-7,TRBV19,CASSISRGPLYEQYF,TGTGCCAGTAGTATTAGCAGGGGTCCCCTCTACGAGCAGTACTTC
NA,NA,TRBJ2-7,TRBV5-1,CASSMDAGPYEQYF,TGCGCCAGCAGCATGGACGCGGGCCCCTACGAGCAGTACTTC